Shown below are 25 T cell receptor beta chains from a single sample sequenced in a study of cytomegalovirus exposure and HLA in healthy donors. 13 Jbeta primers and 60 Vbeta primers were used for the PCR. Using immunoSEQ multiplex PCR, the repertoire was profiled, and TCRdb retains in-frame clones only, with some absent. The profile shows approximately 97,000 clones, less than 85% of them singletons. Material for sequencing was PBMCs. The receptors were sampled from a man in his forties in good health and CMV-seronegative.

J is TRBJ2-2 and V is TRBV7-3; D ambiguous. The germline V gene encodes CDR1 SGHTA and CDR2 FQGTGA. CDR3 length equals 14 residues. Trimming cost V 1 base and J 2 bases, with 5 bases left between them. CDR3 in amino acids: CASSLSPNTGELFF. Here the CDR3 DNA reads TGTGCCAGCAGCTTAAGTCCAAACACCGGGGAGCTGTTTTTT.

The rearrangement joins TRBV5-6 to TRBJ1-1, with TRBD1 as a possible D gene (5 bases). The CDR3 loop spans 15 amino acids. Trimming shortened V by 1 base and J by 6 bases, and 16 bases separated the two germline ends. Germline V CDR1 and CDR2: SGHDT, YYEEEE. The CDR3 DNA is TGTGCCAGCAGCTTGCTTAGCCGCCGGGGGGCTGAAGCTTTCTTT. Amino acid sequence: CASSLLSRRGAEAFF.

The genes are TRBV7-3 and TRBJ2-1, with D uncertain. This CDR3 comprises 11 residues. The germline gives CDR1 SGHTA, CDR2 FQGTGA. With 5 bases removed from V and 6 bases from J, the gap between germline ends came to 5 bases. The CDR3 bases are TGTGCCAGCAGCAACAGCAATGAGCAGTTCTTC. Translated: CASSNSNEQFF.

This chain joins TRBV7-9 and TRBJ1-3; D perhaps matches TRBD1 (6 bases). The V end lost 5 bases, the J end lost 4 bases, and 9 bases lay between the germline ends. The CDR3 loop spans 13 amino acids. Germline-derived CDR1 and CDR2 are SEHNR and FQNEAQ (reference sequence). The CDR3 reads CASSQGTGNTIYF. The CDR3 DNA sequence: TGTGCCAGCAGCCAAGGGACAGGAAACACCATATATTTT. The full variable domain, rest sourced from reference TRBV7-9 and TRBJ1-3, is DTGVSQNPRHKITKRGQNVTFRCDPISEHNRLYWYRQTLGQGPEFLTYFQNEAQLEKSRLLSDRFSAERPKGSFSTLEIQRTEQGDSAMYLCASSQGTGNTIYFGEGSWLTVV.

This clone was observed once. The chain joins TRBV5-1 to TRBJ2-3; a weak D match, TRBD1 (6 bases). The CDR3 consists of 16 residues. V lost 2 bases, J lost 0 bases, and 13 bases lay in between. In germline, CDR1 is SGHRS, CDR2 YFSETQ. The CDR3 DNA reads TGCGCCAGCAGCTTCGGGTGGACAGCTAGCACAGATACGCAGTATTTT. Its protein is CASSFGWTASTDTQYF.

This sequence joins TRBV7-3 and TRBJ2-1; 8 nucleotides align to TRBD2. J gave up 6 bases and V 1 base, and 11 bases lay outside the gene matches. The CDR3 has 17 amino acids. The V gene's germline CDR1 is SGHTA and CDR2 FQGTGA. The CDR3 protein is CASSLIEIGGAANEQFF. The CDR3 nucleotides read TGTGCCAGCAGCTTAATAGAAATCGGGGGGGCGGCCAATGAGCAGTTCTTC.

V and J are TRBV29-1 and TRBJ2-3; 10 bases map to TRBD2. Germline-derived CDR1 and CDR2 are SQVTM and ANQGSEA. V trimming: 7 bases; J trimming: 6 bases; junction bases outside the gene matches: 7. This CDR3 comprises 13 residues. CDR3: CSAERGGEDTQYF. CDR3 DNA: TGCAGCGCCGAGCGGGGGGGTGAGGATACGCAGTATTTT.

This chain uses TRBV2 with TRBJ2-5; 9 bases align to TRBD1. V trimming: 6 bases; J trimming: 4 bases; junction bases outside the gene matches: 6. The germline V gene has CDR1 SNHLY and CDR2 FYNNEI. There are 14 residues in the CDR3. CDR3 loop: CASSRWTGVETQYF. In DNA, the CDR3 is TGTGCCAGCAGCAGATGGACAGGGGTAGAGACCCAGTACTTC.

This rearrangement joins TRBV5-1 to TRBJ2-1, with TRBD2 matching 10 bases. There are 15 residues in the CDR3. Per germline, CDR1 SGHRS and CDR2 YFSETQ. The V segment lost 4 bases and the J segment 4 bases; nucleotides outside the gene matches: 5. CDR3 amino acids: CASSASGGLYNEQFF. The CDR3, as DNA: TGCGCCAGCAGCGCTAGCGGGGGCCTATACAATGAGCAGTTCTTC.

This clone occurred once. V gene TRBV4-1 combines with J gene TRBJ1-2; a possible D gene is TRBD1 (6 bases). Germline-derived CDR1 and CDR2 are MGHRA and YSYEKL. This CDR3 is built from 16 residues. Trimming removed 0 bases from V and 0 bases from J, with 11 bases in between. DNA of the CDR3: TGCGCCAGCAGCCAAGACCAGGGGCAAGCTAACTATGGCTACACCTTC. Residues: CASSQDQGQANYGYTF.

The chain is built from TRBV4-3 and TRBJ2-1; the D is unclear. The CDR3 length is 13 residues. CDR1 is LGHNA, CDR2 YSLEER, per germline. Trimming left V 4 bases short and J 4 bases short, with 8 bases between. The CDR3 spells CASSRWQYNEQFF. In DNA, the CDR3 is TGCGCCAGCAGCCGATGGCAGTACAATGAGCAGTTCTTC.

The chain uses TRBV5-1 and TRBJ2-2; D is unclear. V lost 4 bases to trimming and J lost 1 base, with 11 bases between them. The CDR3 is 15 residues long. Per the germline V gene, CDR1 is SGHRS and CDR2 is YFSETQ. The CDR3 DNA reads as TGCGCCAGCAGCCCCATTGGGCGGAACACCGGGGAGCTGTTTTTT. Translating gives CASSPIGRNTGELFF.

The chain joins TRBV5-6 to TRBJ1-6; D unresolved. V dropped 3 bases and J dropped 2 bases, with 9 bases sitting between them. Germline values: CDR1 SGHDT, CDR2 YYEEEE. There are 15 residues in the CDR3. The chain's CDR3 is CASSSGSPYNSPLHF. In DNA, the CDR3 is TGTGCCAGCAGCTCGGGGAGTCCCTATAATTCACCCCTCCACTTT.

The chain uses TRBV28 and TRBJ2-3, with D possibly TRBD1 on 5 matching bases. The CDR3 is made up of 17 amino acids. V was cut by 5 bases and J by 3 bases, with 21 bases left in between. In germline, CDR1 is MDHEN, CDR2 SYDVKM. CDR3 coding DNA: TGTGCCAGCAGTCGACATCAGCAGGGTCTTCGAACAGATACGCAGTATTTT. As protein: CASSRHQQGLRTDTQYF.

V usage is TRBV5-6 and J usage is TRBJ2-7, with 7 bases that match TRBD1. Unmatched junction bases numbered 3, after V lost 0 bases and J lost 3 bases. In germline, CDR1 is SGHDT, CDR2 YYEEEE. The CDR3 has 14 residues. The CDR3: CASSLGGQNYEQYF. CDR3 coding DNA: TGTGCCAGCAGCTTGGGGGGACAGAACTACGAGCAGTACTTC.

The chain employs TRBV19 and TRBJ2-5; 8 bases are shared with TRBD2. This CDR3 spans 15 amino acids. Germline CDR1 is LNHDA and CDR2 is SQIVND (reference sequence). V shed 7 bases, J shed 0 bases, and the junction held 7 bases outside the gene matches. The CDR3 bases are TGTGCCAGTACCCCACGGCGGGGGGACCAAGAGACCCAGTACTTC. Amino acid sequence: CASTPRRGDQETQYF.

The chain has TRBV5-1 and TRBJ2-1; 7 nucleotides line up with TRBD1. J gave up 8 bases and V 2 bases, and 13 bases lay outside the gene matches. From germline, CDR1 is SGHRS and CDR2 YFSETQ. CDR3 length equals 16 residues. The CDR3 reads CASSLPSQGVGDEQFF. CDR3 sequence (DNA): TGCGCCAGCAGCTTACCCTCGCAGGGGGTTGGTGATGAGCAGTTCTTC.

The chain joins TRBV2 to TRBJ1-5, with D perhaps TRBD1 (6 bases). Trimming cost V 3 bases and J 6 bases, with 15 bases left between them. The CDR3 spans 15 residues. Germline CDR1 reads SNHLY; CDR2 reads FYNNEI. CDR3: CASSDAAGVVQPQHF. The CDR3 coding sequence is TGTGCCAGCAGTGATGCGGCAGGGGTGGTTCAGCCCCAGCATTTT.

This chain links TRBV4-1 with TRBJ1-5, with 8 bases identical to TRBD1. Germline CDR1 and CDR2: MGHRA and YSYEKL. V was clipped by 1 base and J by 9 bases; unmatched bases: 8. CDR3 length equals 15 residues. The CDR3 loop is CASSQANGQGRPQHF. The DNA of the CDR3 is TGCGCCAGCAGCCAAGCGAATGGACAGGGACGGCCCCAGCATTTT.

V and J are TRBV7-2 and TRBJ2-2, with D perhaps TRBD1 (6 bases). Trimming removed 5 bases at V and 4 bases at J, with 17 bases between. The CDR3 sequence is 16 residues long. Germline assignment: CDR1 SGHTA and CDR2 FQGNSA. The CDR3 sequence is CASSPTGRGPTGELFF. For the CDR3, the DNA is TGTGCCAGCAGCCCGACGGGCAGGGGTCCCACCGGGGAGCTGTTTTTT.

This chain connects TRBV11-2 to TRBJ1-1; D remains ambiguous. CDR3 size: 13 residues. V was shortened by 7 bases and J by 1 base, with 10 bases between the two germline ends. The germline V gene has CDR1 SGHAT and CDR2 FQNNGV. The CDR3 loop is CASMKRANTEAFF. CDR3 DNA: TGTGCCAGCATGAAGAGGGCGAACACTGAAGCTTTCTTT.

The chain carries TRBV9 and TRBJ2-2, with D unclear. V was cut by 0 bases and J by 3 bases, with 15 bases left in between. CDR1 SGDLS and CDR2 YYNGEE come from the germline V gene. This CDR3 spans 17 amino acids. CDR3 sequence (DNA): TGTGCCAGCAGCGTAGGTGCCAGTCAGATTTACACCGGGGAGCTGTTTTTT. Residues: CASSVGASQIYTGELFF.

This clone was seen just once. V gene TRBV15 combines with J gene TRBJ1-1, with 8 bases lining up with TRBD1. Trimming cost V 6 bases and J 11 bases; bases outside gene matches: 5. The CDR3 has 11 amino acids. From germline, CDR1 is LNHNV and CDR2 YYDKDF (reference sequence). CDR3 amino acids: CATRDRDVAFF. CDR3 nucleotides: TGTGCCACCAGGGACAGGGACGTGGCTTTCTTT.

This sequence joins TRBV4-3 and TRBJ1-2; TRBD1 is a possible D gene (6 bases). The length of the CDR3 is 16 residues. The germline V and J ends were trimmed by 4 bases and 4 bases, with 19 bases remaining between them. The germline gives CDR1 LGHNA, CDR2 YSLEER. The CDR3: CASSPILQGRGYGYTF. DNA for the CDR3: TGCGCCAGCAGCCCGATACTACAGGGTCGGGGCTATGGCTACACCTTC.

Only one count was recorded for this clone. The CDR3 sequence: CASSFRGPGVQETQYF. The CDR3 coding sequence is TGTGCCAGCAGCTTCCGAGGACCGGGAGTCCAAGAGACCCAGTACTTC. The chain has TRBV11-2 and TRBJ2-5; D perhaps matches TRBD2 (6 bases). Germline loops: CDR1 SGHAT, CDR2 FQNNGV. This CDR3 is 16 amino acids long. The ends were cut back, 3 bases at V and 1 base at J, with 15 bases in the middle.